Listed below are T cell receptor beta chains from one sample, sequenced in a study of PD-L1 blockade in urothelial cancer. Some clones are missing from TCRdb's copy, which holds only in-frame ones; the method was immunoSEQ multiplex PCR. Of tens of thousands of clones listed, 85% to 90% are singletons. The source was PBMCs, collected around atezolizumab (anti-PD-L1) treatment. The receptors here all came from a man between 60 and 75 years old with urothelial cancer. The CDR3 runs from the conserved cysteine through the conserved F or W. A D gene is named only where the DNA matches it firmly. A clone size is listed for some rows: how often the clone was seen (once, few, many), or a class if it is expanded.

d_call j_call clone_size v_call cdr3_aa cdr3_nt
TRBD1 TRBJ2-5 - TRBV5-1 CASSTGTGGVETQYF TGCGCCAGCAGCACAGGGACAGGGGGTGTGGAGACCCAGTACTTC
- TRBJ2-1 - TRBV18 CASSPPSGQNPMQFF TGTGCCAGCTCACCACCGAGCGGGCAAAATCCTATGCAGTTCTTC
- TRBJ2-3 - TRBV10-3 CAISESNTDTQYF TGTGCCATCAGTGAGTCTAACACAGATACGCAGTATTTT
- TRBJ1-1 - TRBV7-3 CASSQGPSTEAFF TGTGCCAGCAGCCAGGGGCCCAGCACTGAAGCTTTCTTT
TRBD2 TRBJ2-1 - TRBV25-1 CASSPKGLAGEQFF TGTGCCAGCAGCCCAAAGGGACTAGCGGGTGAGCAGTTCTTC
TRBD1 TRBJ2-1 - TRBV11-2 CASSLGVLWDRGPNEQFF TGTGCCAGCAGCTTAGGGGTGTTGTGGGACAGGGGACCAAATGAGCAGTTCTTC
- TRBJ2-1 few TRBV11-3 CASSLVPSAGNEQFF TGTGCCAGCAGCTTAGTTCCTAGCGCGGGCAATGAGCAGTTCTTC
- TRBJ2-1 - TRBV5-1 CASSLAPQVEVGPNEQFF TGCGCCAGCAGCTTGGCCCCCCAAGTCGAGGTGGGTCCGAATGAGCAGTTCTTC
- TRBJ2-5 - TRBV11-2 CASSLTNGETQYF TGTGCCAGCAGCTTAACCAACGGGGAGACCCAGTACTTC
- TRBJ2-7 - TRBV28 CASSLAGGSSYEQYF TGTGCCAGCAGTTTGGCAGGGGGGAGCTCCTACGAGCAGTACTTC
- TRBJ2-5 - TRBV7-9 CASSLVGGETQYF TGTGCCAGCAGCTTGGTGGGAGGAGAGACCCAGTACTTC
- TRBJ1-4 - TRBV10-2 CASSAWAGAEKLFF TGCGCCAGCAGTGCTTGGGCAGGGGCTGAAAAACTGTTTTTT
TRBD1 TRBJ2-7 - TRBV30 CAWGRRGRRNEQYF TGTGCCTGGGGCCGCAGGGGGCGGAGGAACGAGCAGTACTTC
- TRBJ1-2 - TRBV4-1 CASSWRDGANYGYTF TGCGCCAGCAGCTGGCGGGACGGAGCTAACTATGGCTACACCTTC
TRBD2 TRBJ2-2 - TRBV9 CASSVESGARGELFF TGTGCCAGCAGCGTAGAGAGCGGGGCTCGAGGGGAGCTGTTTTTT
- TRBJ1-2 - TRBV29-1 CSVVRANYGYTF TGCAGCGTTGTGCGGGCGAACTATGGCTACACCTTC
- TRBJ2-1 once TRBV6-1 CASSGAPPYNEQFF TGTGCCAGCAGTGGGGCACCCCCCTACAATGAGCAGTTCTTC
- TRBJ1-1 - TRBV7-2 CASTNQRGSTEAFF TGTGCCAGCACCAATCAGCGAGGGTCTACGGAAGCTTTCTTT
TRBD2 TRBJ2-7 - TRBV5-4 CASSPGGSGGTYEQYF TGTGCCAGCAGCCCTGGAGGCAGCGGGGGGACTTACGAGCAGTACTTC
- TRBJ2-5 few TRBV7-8 CASSLAVGGPEETQYF TGTGCCAGCAGCTTAGCAGTTGGCGGGCCAGAAGAGACCCAGTACTTC
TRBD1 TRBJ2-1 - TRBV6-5 CAGSRDSYNEQFF TGTGCCGGCAGCCGGGACAGCTACAATGAGCAGTTCTTC
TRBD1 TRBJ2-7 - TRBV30 CAWSARGPAYEQYF TGTGCCTGGAGTGCCAGGGGGCCCGCATACGAGCAGTACTTC
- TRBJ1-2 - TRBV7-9 CASSLLQAGDNGYTF TGTGCCAGCAGCTTGCTGCAGGCGGGCGATAATGGCTACACCTTC
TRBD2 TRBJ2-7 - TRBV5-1 CASSLLAGGPVEQYF TGCGCCAGCAGCTTGTTAGCGGGAGGGCCGGTCGAGCAGTACTTC